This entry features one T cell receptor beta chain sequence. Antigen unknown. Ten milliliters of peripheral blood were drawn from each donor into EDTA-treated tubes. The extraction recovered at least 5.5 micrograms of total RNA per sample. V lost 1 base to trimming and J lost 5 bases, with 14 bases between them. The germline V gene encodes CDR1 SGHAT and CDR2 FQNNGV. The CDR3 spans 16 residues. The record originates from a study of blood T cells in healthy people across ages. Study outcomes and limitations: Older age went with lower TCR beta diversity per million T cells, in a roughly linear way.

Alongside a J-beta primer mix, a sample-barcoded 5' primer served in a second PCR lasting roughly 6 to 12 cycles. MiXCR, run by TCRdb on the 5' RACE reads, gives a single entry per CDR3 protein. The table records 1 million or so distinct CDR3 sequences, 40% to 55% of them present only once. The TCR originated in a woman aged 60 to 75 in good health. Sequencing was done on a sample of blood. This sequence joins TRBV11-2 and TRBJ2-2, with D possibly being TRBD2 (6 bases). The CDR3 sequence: CASSLGAGLLTGELFF. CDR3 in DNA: TGTGCCAGCAGCTTAGGGGCAGGACTATTAACCGGGGAGCTGTTTTTT.